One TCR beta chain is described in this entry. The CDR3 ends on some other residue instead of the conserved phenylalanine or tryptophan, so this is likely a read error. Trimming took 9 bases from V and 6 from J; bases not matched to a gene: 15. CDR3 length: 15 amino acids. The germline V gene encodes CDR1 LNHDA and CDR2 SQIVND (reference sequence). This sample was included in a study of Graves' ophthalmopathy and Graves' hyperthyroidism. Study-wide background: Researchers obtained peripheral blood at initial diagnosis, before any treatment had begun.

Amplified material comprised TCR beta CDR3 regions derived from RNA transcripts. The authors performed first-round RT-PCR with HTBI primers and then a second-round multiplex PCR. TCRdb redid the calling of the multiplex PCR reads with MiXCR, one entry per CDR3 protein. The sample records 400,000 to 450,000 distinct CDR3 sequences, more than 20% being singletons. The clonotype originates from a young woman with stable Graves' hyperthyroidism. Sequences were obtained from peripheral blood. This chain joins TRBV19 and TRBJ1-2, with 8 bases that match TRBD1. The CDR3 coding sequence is TGTGCCAGCCACCCTACGGGACAGGCTGGGGATGGCTACACCCTC. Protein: CASHPTGQAGDGYTL.